This T cell receptor (beta chain) was recorded in a study of blood T cell repertoires in COVID-19. This clone appeared a single time. Libraries were prepared by immunoSEQ multiplex PCR; TCRdb keeps only in-frame clonotypes and omits some of them. Among around 200,000 clones, about 85% were seen once, and the ten largest hold roughly a sixth. V lost 2 bases to trimming and J lost 3 bases; unmatched junction nucleotides: 7. This CDR3 is built from 15 residues. Germline CDR1 reads MNHEY; CDR2 reads SVGAGI. Enrollees, roughly 18 to 90 years old, lived in approximately 25 US areas. This chain links TRBV6-5 with TRBJ2-7, with 7 bases lining up with TRBD2. Material for sequencing was PBMCs or T cells enriched from blood (not recorded which). This clonotype was obtained from a man aged 35 to 55 who had recovered from COVID-19. CDR3 protein: CASSYRSSGYYEQYF. For the CDR3, the DNA is TGTGCCAGCAGTTACCGATCTAGCGGTTACTACGAGCAGTACTTC.